These T cell receptor beta chains were read from a single sample in a study of blood T cell repertoires in COVID-19. Some clones are missing from TCRdb's copy, which holds only in-frame ones; the method was immunoSEQ multiplex PCR. Found here are 320,000 or so clones, roughly 88% of them singletons; the top ten hold less than 5.5%. The sequenced sample consisted of PBMCs or T cells enriched from blood (not recorded which). Receptors were obtained from a man younger than 45 who had recovered from COVID-19. Both conserved end residues are part of each CDR3. A D gene is named only where the DNA matches it firmly. Only part of the rows carry a size: once, few, many, or a class if the clone is expanded.

j_call: TRBJ1-6; v_call: TRBV9; d_call: TRBD1; clone_size: NA; cdr3_nt: TGTGCCAGCAGCACGGGACAGAATTCACCCCTCCACTTT; cdr3_aa: CASSTGQNSPLHF
j_call: TRBJ1-1; v_call: TRBV5-6; d_call: NA; clone_size: NA; cdr3_nt: TGTGCCAGCAGCTGGGGAGGGACCACTGAAGCTTTCTTT; cdr3_aa: CASSWGGTTEAFF
j_call: TRBJ1-2; v_call: TRBV10-1; d_call: NA; clone_size: NA; cdr3_nt: TGCGCCAGCAGTGAAACACCTTATGGCTACACCTTC; cdr3_aa: CASSETPYGYTF
j_call: TRBJ2-1; v_call: TRBV9; d_call: TRBD2; clone_size: NA; cdr3_nt: TGTGCCAGCAGCGTAGCAGGTGTTGGGCTAGCGGGGAGGAATGAGCAGTTCTTC; cdr3_aa: CASSVAGVGLAGRNEQFF
j_call: TRBJ2-5; v_call: TRBV20-1; d_call: NA; clone_size: once; cdr3_nt: TGCAGTGCTCAGAACCAAGAGACCCAGTACTTC; cdr3_aa: CSAQNQETQYF
j_call: TRBJ2-1; v_call: TRBV5-1; d_call: TRBD1; clone_size: NA; cdr3_nt: TGCGCCAGCAGACCCGGGACAGGGAACAATGAGCAGTTCTTC; cdr3_aa: CASRPGTGNNEQFF
j_call: TRBJ2-7; v_call: TRBV28; d_call: NA; clone_size: NA; cdr3_nt: TGTGCCAGCAGCAACCCTCAGGGATCCTACGAGCAGTACTTC; cdr3_aa: CASSNPQGSYEQYF
j_call: TRBJ2-6; v_call: TRBV15; d_call: NA; clone_size: NA; cdr3_nt: TGTGCCACCAGCAGAGATCGGCGGCTAGCAGGGGCCAACGTCCTGACTTTC; cdr3_aa: CATSRDRRLAGANVLTF
j_call: TRBJ1-5; v_call: TRBV28; d_call: TRBD1; clone_size: NA; cdr3_nt: TGTGCCAGCAGTTTATCCGACAGGGCGGCTCAGCCCCAGCATTTT; cdr3_aa: CASSLSDRAAQPQHF
j_call: TRBJ2-1; v_call: TRBV11-3; d_call: TRBD1; clone_size: NA; cdr3_nt: TGTGCCAGCAGGGGACAGGGGAACAATGAGCAGTTCTTC; cdr3_aa: CASRGQGNNEQFF
j_call: TRBJ1-5; v_call: TRBV28; d_call: NA; clone_size: few; cdr3_nt: TGTGCCAGCAGCACCCGACAGAACAATCAGCCCCAGCATTTT; cdr3_aa: CASSTRQNNQPQHF
j_call: TRBJ1-1; v_call: TRBV7-9; d_call: TRBD1; clone_size: NA; cdr3_nt: TGTGCCAGCAGCTTGAACAGGGGCCCTGAAGCTTTCTTT; cdr3_aa: CASSLNRGPEAFF
j_call: TRBJ2-5; v_call: TRBV7-6; d_call: NA; clone_size: NA; cdr3_nt: TGTGCCAGCAGCGCCTTGAGGAGGGGCCCGCAAGAGACCCAGTACTTC; cdr3_aa: CASSALRRGPQETQYF
j_call: TRBJ1-5; v_call: TRBV2; d_call: TRBD1; clone_size: NA; cdr3_nt: TGTGCCAGCACACCAGGGGGTTCAAATCAGCCCCAGCATTTT; cdr3_aa: CASTPGGSNQPQHF
j_call: TRBJ1-1; v_call: TRBV2; d_call: NA; clone_size: NA; cdr3_nt: TGTGCCAGCAGTGATCGAGGGAGGACTGAAGCTTTCTTT; cdr3_aa: CASSDRGRTEAFF
j_call: TRBJ2-7; v_call: TRBV11-2; d_call: NA; clone_size: NA; cdr3_nt: TGTGCCAGCAGTGACCGGGGGTACTACGAGCAGTACTTC; cdr3_aa: CASSDRGYYEQYF
j_call: TRBJ1-3; v_call: TRBV6-5; d_call: TRBD1; clone_size: NA; cdr3_nt: TGTGCCAGCAGTAGGGGGCCTGGAAACACCATATATTTT; cdr3_aa: CASSRGPGNTIYF
j_call: TRBJ1-1; v_call: TRBV5-1; d_call: NA; clone_size: NA; cdr3_nt: TGCGCCAGCAGCTTACAGGGTAGGGACACTGAAGCTTTCTTT; cdr3_aa: CASSLQGRDTEAFF
j_call: TRBJ1-5; v_call: TRBV5-1; d_call: NA; clone_size: once; cdr3_nt: TGCGCCAGCAGCTGGGGGGGTCAGGGTCAGCCCCAGCATTTT; cdr3_aa: CASSWGGQGQPQHF
j_call: TRBJ1-2; v_call: TRBV28; d_call: TRBD1; clone_size: NA; cdr3_nt: TGTGCCAGCAGTTTAGAGGGGGCGCATGGCTACACCTTC; cdr3_aa: CASSLEGAHGYTF
j_call: TRBJ1-2; v_call: TRBV29-1; d_call: NA; clone_size: NA; cdr3_nt: TGCAGCACAGACAGCGTCAACTATGGCTACACCTTC; cdr3_aa: CSTDSVNYGYTF
j_call: TRBJ1-5; v_call: TRBV6-4; d_call: TRBD1; clone_size: NA; cdr3_nt: TGTGCCAGCAGTGGACAAGACAGGGTAAGCAATCAGCCCCAGCATTTT; cdr3_aa: CASSGQDRVSNQPQHF
j_call: TRBJ2-3; v_call: TRBV5-8; d_call: TRBD1; clone_size: NA; cdr3_nt: TGTGCCAGCAGCTCCGGGACAGGGGTTTTGGATACGCAGTATTTT; cdr3_aa: CASSSGTGVLDTQYF
j_call: TRBJ1-1; v_call: TRBV18; d_call: TRBD1; clone_size: NA; cdr3_nt: TGTGCCAGCTCGTCTAAGGGACAGAGACTGAACACTGAAGCTTTCTTT; cdr3_aa: CASSSKGQRLNTEAFF
j_call: TRBJ2-3; v_call: TRBV3-1/TRBV3-2; d_call: NA; clone_size: NA; cdr3_nt: TGTGCCAGCAGCCAAGCCTACACAGATACGCAGTATTTT; cdr3_aa: CASSQAYTDTQYF
j_call: TRBJ2-5; v_call: TRBV5-1; d_call: NA; clone_size: NA; cdr3_nt: TGCGCCAGCAGCTCAGAGACAGGCCGTCGAGAGACCCAGTACTTC; cdr3_aa: CASSSETGRRETQYF
j_call: TRBJ1-1; v_call: TRBV5-1; d_call: TRBD1; clone_size: NA; cdr3_nt: TGCGCCAGCAGCTTGCGACAGGGGGCAGTCGGAACTGAAGCTTTCTTT; cdr3_aa: CASSLRQGAVGTEAFF
j_call: TRBJ1-6; v_call: TRBV18; d_call: NA; clone_size: NA; cdr3_nt: TGTGCCAGCTCCCCCGGTCGGGGAGCCCTCCACTTT; cdr3_aa: CASSPGRGALHF
j_call: TRBJ1-6; v_call: TRBV19; d_call: NA; clone_size: NA; cdr3_nt: TGTGCCAGTAGTATAGTGGGGGGGCGCGGTTCACCCCTCCACTTT; cdr3_aa: CASSIVGGRGSPLHF
j_call: TRBJ1-3; v_call: TRBV30; d_call: NA; clone_size: once; cdr3_nt: TGTGCCTGGAGTACGGTAACTGGAAACACCATATATTTT; cdr3_aa: CAWSTVTGNTIYF
j_call: TRBJ2-1; v_call: TRBV30; d_call: TRBD2; clone_size: NA; cdr3_nt: TGTGCCTGGAGTAGGGGAGGGGACCTTAATGGTGAGCAGTTCTTC; cdr3_aa: CAWSRGGDLNGEQFF
j_call: TRBJ2-7; v_call: TRBV4-2; d_call: TRBD1; clone_size: NA; cdr3_nt: TGTGCCAGCAGCCAGGAAAGGGACAGCTCCTACGAGCAGTACTTC; cdr3_aa: CASSQERDSSYEQYF
j_call: TRBJ1-1; v_call: TRBV10-3; d_call: NA; clone_size: NA; cdr3_nt: TGTGCCATCAGGCCAGGGCTGAACACTGAAGCTTTCTTT; cdr3_aa: CAIRPGLNTEAFF
j_call: TRBJ2-3; v_call: TRBV19; d_call: NA; clone_size: once; cdr3_nt: TGTGCCAGTAGTCGGGGTGCAGATACGCAGTATTTT; cdr3_aa: CASSRGADTQYF
j_call: TRBJ1-5; v_call: TRBV6-5; d_call: NA; clone_size: once; cdr3_nt: TGTGCCAGCAAAGGTGACACATCAAATCAGCCCCAGCATTTT; cdr3_aa: CASKGDTSNQPQHF
j_call: TRBJ2-2; v_call: TRBV15; d_call: TRBD1; clone_size: NA; cdr3_nt: TGTGCCACCAGCAGGGACGGGACAGGGGTCACCGGGGAGCTGTTTTTT; cdr3_aa: CATSRDGTGVTGELFF
j_call: TRBJ2-5; v_call: TRBV14; d_call: TRBD2; clone_size: NA; cdr3_nt: TGTGCCAGCAGCCAAGAGCGACTAGCGGCCCAAGAGACCCAGTACTTC; cdr3_aa: CASSQERLAAQETQYF
j_call: TRBJ2-6; v_call: TRBV7-2; d_call: NA; clone_size: once; cdr3_nt: TGTGCCAGCAGCCCCCGGGTCAGGGTCTCTGGGGCCAACGTCCTGACTTTC; cdr3_aa: CASSPRVRVSGANVLTF
j_call: TRBJ2-7; v_call: TRBV5-1; d_call: NA; clone_size: NA; cdr3_nt: TGCGCCAGCAGCTTGTATGGTACAGTCTCCTACGAGCAGTACTTC; cdr3_aa: CASSLYGTVSYEQYF
j_call: TRBJ1-1; v_call: TRBV5-1; d_call: TRBD1; clone_size: NA; cdr3_nt: TGCGCCAGCAGCTTGGTACAGGGGTCTTACACTGAAGCTTTCTTT; cdr3_aa: CASSLVQGSYTEAFF
j_call: TRBJ2-3; v_call: TRBV19; d_call: NA; clone_size: few; cdr3_nt: TGTGCCAGTACCTTAGGACTAAACGGGAGAGATACGCAGTATTTT; cdr3_aa: CASTLGLNGRDTQYF
j_call: TRBJ1-4; v_call: TRBV7-9; d_call: NA; clone_size: NA; cdr3_nt: TGTGCCAGCAGCTACTCCCCCAGGGATTTCTATGCAACTAATGAAAAACTGTTTTTT; cdr3_aa: CASSYSPRDFYATNEKLFF
j_call: TRBJ1-5; v_call: TRBV28; d_call: NA; clone_size: NA; cdr3_nt: TGTGCCAGTAGGGGTACGAGGCCCCAGCATTTT; cdr3_aa: CASRGTRPQHF
j_call: TRBJ2-1; v_call: TRBV3-1/TRBV3-2; d_call: TRBD1; clone_size: NA; cdr3_nt: TGTGCCAGCAGCCCCGGGACAGGGGGCAATGAGCAGTTCTTC; cdr3_aa: CASSPGTGGNEQFF
j_call: TRBJ2-5; v_call: TRBV2; d_call: NA; clone_size: NA; cdr3_nt: TGTGCCAGAGCCAGGGGTAGGGACCAAGAGACCCAGTACTTC; cdr3_aa: CARARGRDQETQYF
j_call: TRBJ2-1; v_call: TRBV7-9; d_call: NA; clone_size: NA; cdr3_nt: TGTGCCAGCTTGTCTTATTTAGAGCAGTTCTTC; cdr3_aa: CASLSYLEQFF
j_call: TRBJ1-1; v_call: TRBV5-1; d_call: NA; clone_size: NA; cdr3_nt: TGCGCCAGCAGCTTCTCTATGGACACTGAAGCTTTCTTT; cdr3_aa: CASSFSMDTEAFF
j_call: TRBJ1-2; v_call: TRBV7-9; d_call: NA; clone_size: NA; cdr3_nt: TGTGCCAGCAGCAACCAGACAGTCCGCTATGGCTACACCTTC; cdr3_aa: CASSNQTVRYGYTF
j_call: TRBJ2-5; v_call: TRBV20-1; d_call: NA; clone_size: once; cdr3_nt: TGCAGTGCTAGTATTTCGGGGGTTCAAGAGACCCAGTACTTC; cdr3_aa: CSASISGVQETQYF
j_call: TRBJ1-6; v_call: TRBV28; d_call: TRBD1; clone_size: once; cdr3_nt: TGTGCCAGCAGTTTAGGGGGACAGGCCGGGAATTCACCCCTCCACTTT; cdr3_aa: CASSLGGQAGNSPLHF
j_call: TRBJ2-1; v_call: TRBV4-1; d_call: TRBD2; clone_size: NA; cdr3_nt: TGCGCCAGCAGCCAAGATCTCGGGACTAGAGGTGGCAATGAGCAGTTCTTC; cdr3_aa: CASSQDLGTRGGNEQFF
j_call: TRBJ1-6; v_call: TRBV28; d_call: TRBD1; clone_size: NA; cdr3_nt: TGTGCCAGCAGTTTCCCGGACAGGGGAAGCTCCTATAATTCACCCCTCCACTTT; cdr3_aa: CASSFPDRGSSYNSPLHF
j_call: TRBJ2-7; v_call: TRBV5-5; d_call: TRBD1; clone_size: NA; cdr3_nt: TGTGCCAGCAGCTTGGCGGGACAGGGGCTTTCCTACGAGCAGTACTTC; cdr3_aa: CASSLAGQGLSYEQYF
j_call: TRBJ1-1; v_call: TRBV15; d_call: NA; clone_size: once; cdr3_nt: TGTGCCACCAGCAGAGATCTAAGTTTTGGCACTGAAGCTTTCTTT; cdr3_aa: CATSRDLSFGTEAFF